This is a list of T cell receptor beta chains from one sample in a study of T cells after yellow fever vaccination. TCRdb re-analysed the 5' RACE reads in MiXCR, keeping a single row per CDR3 protein. The sample yields 300,000 to 400,000 distinct CDR3 sequences, around 11% seen once. Sample: CD4+ T cells sorted from PBMCs, taken 45 days after the yellow fever booster vaccination. The source of these receptors is a man aged 18 to 29 who received the YFV17D yellow fever vaccine. Each CDR3 is given with its conserved first and last residue. A D gene is named only where the DNA matches it firmly. Clone size is shown for a subset of rows, as once, few, many or a class of expanded clone.

D	size	V	J	DNA	CDR3
.	few	TRBV5-1	TRBJ2-1	TGCGCCAGCAGCTTGGCTTATTTGGACAATGAGCAGTTCTTC	CASSLAYLDNEQFF
TRBD1	few	TRBV2	TRBJ2-2	TGTGCCAGCAGGAAGGACAGGGCGAACACCGGGGAGCTGTTTTTT	CASRKDRANTGELFF
.	few	TRBV23-1	TRBJ1-5	TGCGCCAGCAGTCAACGCTGGATAGGACGGGGGCTATATAGCAATCAGCCCCAGCATTTT	CASSQRWIGRGLYSNQPQHF
TRBD2	.	TRBV25-1	TRBJ2-1	TGTGCCAGCAGGAGGACTAGCGGGGGGGCCGGGGAGCAGTCCTTC	CASRRTSGGAGEQSF
.	.	TRBV28	TRBJ2-5	TGTGCCAGCAGTGCTAGCAAGATACCTGTAAGCCAAGAGACCCAGTACTTC	CASSASKIPVSQETQYF
TRBD2	.	TRBV3-1	TRBJ2-5	TGTGCCAGCAGCCAGTTGTGGAGCGGGGGGGCCCGGGAGACCCAGTACTTC	CASSQLWSGGARETQYF
.	few	TRBV2	TRBJ2-2	TGTGCCAGCACCGGGGGTGGAAACACCGGGGAGCTGTTTTTT	CASTGGGNTGELFF
.	few	TRBV11-2	TRBJ2-2	TGTGCCAGCAGCTTAATACAGGCCCTCAACACCGGGGAGCTGTTTTTT	CASSLIQALNTGELFF
TRBD1	.	TRBV7-2	TRBJ2-5	TGTGCCAGCAGCTCCCCGACAGGGGTAGAAGAGACCCAGTACTTC	CASSSPTGVEETQYF
.	few	TRBV4-1	TRBJ1-1	TGCGCCAGCAGCCAAGTTGGGGCGGTGGACACTGAAGCTTTCTTT	CASSQVGAVDTEAFF
.	few	TRBV6-2/TRBV6-3	TRBJ2-7	TGTGCCAGCAGGCTGGACATAGGCCCGCAGTACTTC	CASRLDIGPQYF
TRBD2	few	TRBV20-1	TRBJ2-1	TGCAGTGCTAGAATGACTAGCGGATCCAATGAGCAGTTCTTC	CSARMTSGSNEQFF
.	few	TRBV7-2	TRBJ2-7	TGTGCCAGCAGCCAGGCGTGGGGGAGCTCCTACGAGCAGTACTTC	CASSQAWGSSYEQYF
.	few	TRBV12-3/TRBV12-4	TRBJ2-3	TGTGCCACCACACGCGGGGGCCCGAGCACAGATACGCAGTATTTT	CATTRGGPSTDTQYF
.	few	TRBV6-6	TRBJ1-5	TGTGCCAGCAGTTGGAGGGAAGGAGGCGCCCAGCATTTT	CASSWREGGAQHF
.	.	TRBV20-1	TRBJ2-3	TGCAGTGCTATCCGGGGTTCGGCAACAGATACGCAGTATTTT	CSAIRGSATDTQYF
.	few	TRBV5-1	TRBJ2-1	TGCGCCAGCAGCTTGCAGGGAATTGGAGCCTACAATGAGCAGTTCTTC	CASSLQGIGAYNEQFF
.	few	TRBV4-3	TRBJ2-1	TGCGCCAGCAGCCAAGTTTCGGGAGACAATGAGCAGTTCTTC	CASSQVSGDNEQFF
.	.	TRBV5-1	TRBJ2-4	TGCGCCAGCAGCTTGGATCGTGGAGTAGCCAAAAACATTCAGTACTTC	CASSLDRGVAKNIQYF
.	many	TRBV4-3	TRBJ1-5	TGCGCCAGCAGCCAAGATATCAATCAGCCCCAGCATTTT	CASSQDINQPQHF
TRBD2	.	TRBV15	TRBJ2-3	TGTGCCACCAGCAGAGTACGAGCGGGGGGGAGCACAGATACGCAGTATTTT	CATSRVRAGGSTDTQYF
.	few	TRBV5-1	TRBJ1-5	TGCGCCAGCAGCCCCGGGGTAGCGCCTAGCAATCAGCCCCAGCATTTT	CASSPGVAPSNQPQHF
.	.	TRBV5-1	TRBJ2-3	TGCGCCAGCAGCTTTGAGGCAGATACGCAGTATTTT	CASSFEADTQYF
.	few	TRBV7-2	TRBJ2-5	TGTGCCAGCAGCGTCATGGGGCCCCCTCAGTACTTC	CASSVMGPPQYF
.	.	TRBV28	TRBJ2-6	TGTGCCAGCGAGGGTCGGGTAGATAGCGGCAGCTCTGGGGCCAACGTCCTGACTTTC	CASEGRVDSGSSGANVLTF
TRBD2	.	TRBV4-1	TRBJ2-5	TGCGCCAGCAGCCAAGAGGGACTAGCGGGGAGGGAGACCCAGTACTTC	CASSQEGLAGRETQYF
.	.	TRBV7-8	TRBJ2-3	TGTGCCAGCAGCCCGGTGGGGGACCTATACACAGATACGCAGTATTTT	CASSPVGDLYTDTQYF
.	.	TRBV9	TRBJ1-1	TGTGCCAGCAGCAGCGTGGGGGCCACTGAAGCTTTCTTT	CASSSVGATEAFF
.	.	TRBV7-9	TRBJ2-5	TGTGCCAGCAGCCGATATGAGAGCGAAGAGACCCAGTACTTC	CASSRYESEETQYF
.	few	TRBV5-5	TRBJ2-2	TGTGCCAGCAGCTTGGGAGAGCTGATCACCGGGGAGCTGTTTTTT	CASSLGELITGELFF
.	few	TRBV7-2	TRBJ1-1	TGTGCCAGCACCAAACATGGGGTCGCGAACACTGAAGCTTTCTTT	CASTKHGVANTEAFF
.	few	TRBV3-1	TRBJ1-6	TGTGCCAGCAGCCAAGATGTTGGGGCGTTGGGGAATTCACCCCTCCACTTT	CASSQDVGALGNSPLHF
TRBD2	.	TRBV12-3/TRBV12-4	TRBJ2-2	TGTGCCAACCAGCGGGGGGATGGCACCGGGGAGCTGTTTTTT	CANQRGDGTGELFF
.	few	TRBV6-1	TRBJ1-2	TGTGCCAGCAACTCCGACGGGGGGCCCTATGGCTACACCTTC	CASNSDGGPYGYTF
.	many	TRBV7-9	TRBJ2-3	TGTGCCAGCAGCTTACTTAGTGGGCCACCAGATACGCAGTATTTT	CASSLLSGPPDTQYF
TRBD1	few	TRBV5-1	TRBJ1-2	TGCGCCAGCAGAAAGGAGACAGGGATGTATGGCTACACCTTC	CASRKETGMYGYTF
.	.	TRBV18	TRBJ1-5	TGTGCCAGCTCACCACTCAGGGCGCCGGGTCAGCCCCAGCATTTT	CASSPLRAPGQPQHF
.	.	TRBV4-2	TRBJ1-4	TGTGCCAGCAGCCCCACTCTCCAGGGACCGAATGAAAAACTGTTTTTT	CASSPTLQGPNEKLFF
.	.	TRBV7-2	TRBJ2-5	TGTGCCAGCAGCCCGCTGGGGGGACAGCAAGAGACCCAGTACTTC	CASSPLGGQQETQYF
.	many	TRBV6-2/TRBV6-3	TRBJ1-2	TGTGCCAGCAGTTCGGCTGGGGAAGGTTGGCAATTGTACACCTTC	CASSSAGEGWQLYTF
TRBD2	.	TRBV7-2	TRBJ2-5	TGTGCCAGCAGCCCCCCGGGACTAGCCCCAGGGACCCAGTACTTC	CASSPPGLAPGTQYF
TRBD2	.	TRBV5-1	TRBJ2-5	TGCGCCAGCGGATTTGGACTAGCGGCTCTTCAAGAGACCCAGTACTTC	CASGFGLAALQETQYF
.	.	TRBV5-6	TRBJ1-2	TGTGCCAGCAGCTTGAGCGGGAGCTACTATGGCTACACCTTC	CASSLSGSYYGYTF
.	few	TRBV7-2	TRBJ2-2	TGTGCCAGCAGGATGAACACCGGGGAGCTGTTTTTT	CASRMNTGELFF
.	.	TRBV4-1	TRBJ1-1	TGCGCCAGCAGCCAAGTTACCGGGTACACTGAAGCTTTCTTT	CASSQVTGYTEAFF
.	.	TRBV18	TRBJ1-5	TGTGCCAGCTCACCAGACACGGCTCCCCAGCCCCAGCATTTT	CASSPDTAPQPQHF
.	.	TRBV7-2	TRBJ2-5	TGTGCCAGCAGCTTAGAAGTCCGCGGCGGAGAGACCCAGTACTTC	CASSLEVRGGETQYF
TRBD1	many	TRBV14	TRBJ2-7	TGTGCCAGCAGCCAAGTAGGCAGGGGGAACGAGCAGTACTTC	CASSQVGRGNEQYF
.	few	TRBV2	TRBJ1-2	TGTGCCAGGTCGCGGGGAGTCGACTATGGCTACACCTTC	CARSRGVDYGYTF